The T cell receptor beta chain described here comes from a study of blood T cell repertoires in COVID-19. Study overall: Italy, Spain and the United States were the sources of the convalescent and acute COVID-19 samples. Sources were T cells, B-cell-depleted T cells, or PBMCs; the material itself was cDNA or gDNA.

Methods used by the authors: Estimated nucleated cell counts came from reference gene primer amplification. TCRdb keeps only in-frame clones here, not all; method: immunoSEQ multiplex PCR. V and J calls and clone size come straight from that table; D and trimming were deduced from the DNA. The profile covers 220,000 or so clones, with under 90% appearing a single time and under 7% taken by the ten largest. This CDR3 is 15 amino acids long. Trimming left V 4 bases short and J 4 bases short, with 14 bases between. CDR1 is SGHKS, CDR2 YYEKEE, per germline (reference sequence). This TCR was sampled from a man aged 55 to 70 who had recovered from COVID-19. The V and J genes are TRBV5-5 and TRBJ2-2; no definite D call. Sequenced: peripheral blood. The CDR3 DNA follows: TGTGCCAGCAGCCTGGAAGGCAGGCCCACCGGGGAGCTGTTTTTT. It encodes CASSLEGRPTGELFF.